This passage covers 24 T cell receptor beta chains from one sample sequenced in a study of cytotoxic CD8 clonotypes in ibrutinib-treated CLL. The protocol was immunoSEQ multiplex PCR, while the TCRdb copy is restricted to in-frame clones and leaves out a portion. The repertoire includes 120,000 to 150,000 clones, 60% to 80% of them detected once, and 25% to 30% sits in the top ten. The sample consisted of PBMCs, taken after 12 months of ibrutinib treatment. The receptor source for this set is a human donor with chronic lymphocytic leukemia.

This chain connects TRBV6-4 to TRBJ1-1; no reliable D call. The CDR3 has 14 residues. V was shortened by 6 bases and J by 6 bases, with 17 bases between the two germline ends. Germline V gene data show CDR1 as MRHNA and CDR2 as SNTAGT. For the CDR3, the DNA is TGTGCCAGCAGCGACGGGTCGGATAGGTCTGAAGCTTTCTTT. It translates to CASSDGSDRSEAFF.

V usage is TRBV5-1 and J usage is TRBJ2-1; D unresolved. Trimming left V 5 bases short and J 2 bases short, with 17 bases between. The CDR3 is 16 amino acids. Germline CDR1 is SGHRS and CDR2 is YFSETQ. CDR3 in amino acids: CASRGVGGTTYNEQFF. CDR3 nucleotide sequence: TGCGCCAGCAGGGGCGTGGGTGGAACAACCTACAATGAGCAGTTCTTC.

The chain combines TRBV28 with TRBJ2-5, with 8 bases aligning to TRBD2. CDR1 is MDHEN, CDR2 SYDVKM, per germline. Unmatched junction bases numbered 10, after V lost 5 bases and J lost 5 bases. The CDR3 covers 15 residues. The CDR3: CASSVFSGTTETQYF. CDR3 in DNA: TGTGCCAGCAGTGTCTTTAGCGGGACTACGGAGACCCAGTACTTC.

This chain links TRBV11-2 with TRBJ1-2; the D gene is possibly TRBD1 (5 bases). The CDR3 is 16 residues long. V lost 5 bases, J lost 3 bases, and 19 bases lay in between. CDR1 SGHAT and CDR2 FQNNGV come from the germline V gene. Written as DNA, the CDR3 is TGTGCCAGCAGCCGAGGGGAGTGGTGGGGGGACTATGGCTACACCTTC. Its protein product is CASSRGEWWGDYGYTF.

CDR3 region: CASSLTQGAYEQYF. CDR3 in DNA: TGTGCCAGCAGTTTAACACAGGGGGCCTACGAGCAGTACTTC. This sequence joins TRBV27 and TRBJ2-7; the match to TRBD1 covers 8 bases. Germline V gene sequence: CDR1 MNHEY, CDR2 SMNVEV (reference sequence). V trimming: 2 bases; J trimming: 2 bases; junction bases outside the gene matches: 2. The CDR3 runs 14 residues.

The chain employs TRBV20-1 and TRBJ1-2; D perhaps matches TRBD1 (5 bases). The CDR3 is 11 residues long. CDR1 and CDR2 (germline): DFQATT, SNEGSKA (reference sequence). Here the CDR3 reads CTSIRGRGYTF. DNA of the CDR3: TGCACCTCAATTAGGGGACGTGGCTACACCTTC.

This rearrangement joins TRBV4-3 to TRBJ2-1; D gene uncertain. V lost 0 bases and J 0 bases, leaving 0 bases between the germline ends. The CDR3 totals 13 residues. In germline, CDR1 is LGHNA, CDR2 YSLEER. The CDR3, as DNA: TGCGCCAGCAGCCAAGACTCCTACAATGAGCAGTTCTTC. Amino acids: CASSQDSYNEQFF.

This sequence joins TRBV19 and TRBJ2-3; 11 positions match TRBD2. The CDR3 runs to 16 residues. Germline CDR1 reads LNHDA; CDR2 reads SQIVND (reference sequence). V dropped 6 bases and J dropped 4; count of bases not matched to a gene: 9. CDR3 in amino acids: CASRIISGGAPDTQYF. Written as DNA, the CDR3 is TGTGCCAGTAGGATCATTAGCGGGGGGGCTCCAGATACGCAGTATTTT.

The chain combines TRBV30 with TRBJ2-5; TRBD1 agrees at 7 bases. V was pared by 5 bases and J by 2 bases, with 8 bases of the junction left unmatched. The CDR3 totals 14 residues. The germline gives CDR1 GTSNPN, CDR2 SVGIG (reference sequence). CDR3 DNA sequence: TGTGCCTGGGAACGACAGGGTGGACAAGAGACCCAGTACTTC. Protein: CAWERQGGQETQYF.

This clone was seen only once. The chain joins TRBV11-1 to TRBJ1-5, with 8 nucleotides matching TRBD1. The CDR3 length is 14 residues. V shed 4 bases and J 4 bases; nucleotides not matched to a gene: 3. CDR1 and CDR2 from the germline V gene are SGHAT and FQDESV (reference sequence). The CDR3 loop reads CASSSTGENQPQHF. CDR3 in DNA: TGTGCCAGCAGCTCGACAGGGGAGAATCAGCCCCAGCATTTT.

In its sample, this clone was seen a few times. This chain links TRBV14 with TRBJ2-2, with 9 bases matching TRBD2. Losses at the gene ends were 3 bases for V and 5 bases for J; bases not matched to a gene: 7. The CDR3 has 16 residues. The V gene's germline CDR1 is SGHDN and CDR2 FVKESK. The DNA for the CDR3 is TGTGCCAGCAGCCACGGATTAGCGGGAGTTACCGGGGAGCTGTTTTTT. It yields the protein CASSHGLAGVTGELFF.

The chain recombines TRBV29-1 with TRBJ2-7; 8 bases agree with TRBD1. V was clipped by 7 bases and J by 3 bases; unmatched bases: 5. Germline CDR1 SQVTM, CDR2 ANQGSEA. The CDR3 sequence is 12 residues long. CDR3 region: CSGGQGYYEQYF. The CDR3 DNA reads as TGCAGCGGCGGACAGGGTTACTACGAGCAGTACTTC.

The CDR3 nucleotides read TGTGCCAGCAGCCAAGCCCTAGGACAGGACTCCTACGAGCAGTACTTC. Translating gives CASSQALGQDSYEQYF. This chain connects TRBV4-2 to TRBJ2-7, with 7 bases aligning to TRBD1. V trimming: 1 base; J trimming: 0 bases; junction bases outside the gene matches: 6. Germline loops: CDR1 LGHNA, CDR2 YNFKEQ. The CDR3 is 16 residues long.

V and J are TRBV10-3 and TRBJ1-2; a weak D match, TRBD1 (5 bases). The CDR3 has 14 residues. The V and J ends lost 3 bases and 2 bases respectively, with 10 bases between them. CDR1 and CDR2 from the germline V gene are ENHRY and SYGVKD. In DNA form, the CDR3 reads TGTGCCATCAGTGATGTCAGGGTGAACTATGGCTACACCTTC. Translating it yields CAISDVRVNYGYTF.

The chain joins TRBV7-2 to TRBJ2-5; 9 bases are shared with TRBD2. This CDR3 contains 15 residues. V was clipped by 1 base and J by 4 bases; unmatched bases: 4. Germline CDR1 reads SGHTA; CDR2 reads FQGNSA. CDR3 residues: CASSLVAGGGETQYF. The CDR3 DNA reads TGTGCCAGCAGCTTAGTTGCGGGAGGGGGAGAGACCCAGTACTTC.

The rearrangement uses TRBV6-4 and TRBJ1-4; perhaps TRBD1 as D (6 bases). Germline V CDR1 and CDR2: MRHNA, SNTAGT. The CDR3 sequence is 15 residues long. Trimming cost V 6 bases and J 2 bases, with 13 bases left between them. CDR3 sequence reads: CASRIQGFTNEKLFF. The CDR3 DNA sequence: TGTGCCAGCAGGATTCAGGGGTTCACTAATGAAAAACTGTTTTTT.

The J gene is TRBJ2-1, the V gene TRBV5-1; 9 bases match TRBD2. The CDR3 covers 15 residues. V was clipped by 0 bases and J by 8 bases; unmatched bases: 6. Germline V gives CDR1 SGHRS, CDR2 YFSETQ. In DNA form, the CDR3 reads TGCGCCAGCAGCTTGGCCACTAGCGGGCCCTATGAGCAGTTCTTC. Protein: CASSLATSGPYEQFF.

The chain has TRBV5-1 and TRBJ2-7; 8 bases map to TRBD1. Germline assignment: CDR1 SGHRS and CDR2 YFSETQ. V shed 4 bases and J 2 bases; nucleotides not matched to a gene: 5. The CDR3 loop spans 14 amino acids. The CDR3 here is CASSDRTGPYEQYF. The CDR3, as DNA: TGCGCCAGCAGCGATAGGACAGGGCCCTACGAGCAGTACTTC.

The chain employs TRBV27 and TRBJ2-5; D gene uncertain. The DNA end is more similar to TRBJ2-7, so the J call may be wrong. CDR1 and CDR2 (germline): MNHEY, SMNVEV (reference sequence). The CDR3 length is 14 residues. The CDR3 region is CASRISEIAYEQYF. The CDR3 DNA is TGTGCCAGCAGAATATCAGAAATAGCCTACGAGCAGTACTTC.

The genes are TRBV7-3 and TRBJ2-2; weak D call: TRBD2 (5 bases). The ends were cut back, 0 bases at V and 3 bases at J, with 8 bases in the middle. The length of the CDR3 is 15 residues. Germline V gives CDR1 SGHTA, CDR2 FQGTGA. The CDR3 DNA follows: TGTGCCAGCAGCTTAACGGACTCGTACACCGGGGAGCTGTTTTTT. Its protein product is CASSLTDSYTGELFF.

The chain employs TRBV30 and TRBJ2-7; the match to TRBD2 covers 14 bases. V was clipped by 5 bases and J by 6 bases; unmatched bases: 6. This CDR3 is 14 amino acids long. Germline values: CDR1 GTSNPN, CDR2 SVGIG (reference sequence). CDR3 nucleotide sequence: TGTGCCTGGGGTCGGGGACTAGCGGGGGTCGAGCAGTACTTC. This encodes CAWGRGLAGVEQYF.

The rearrangement links TRBV28 to TRBJ1-2; D remains ambiguous. Germline V lookup: CDR1 MDHEN, CDR2 SYDVKM. The CDR3 has 13 amino acids. Trimming removed 4 bases at V and 7 bases at J, with 13 bases between. The CDR3 is CASSSWEFSGYTF. The CDR3 nucleotides read TGTGCCAGCAGTTCGTGGGAGTTCAGTGGCTACACCTTC.

V gene TRBV9 combines with J gene TRBJ2-3; D tentatively reads TRBD1 or TRBD2 (5 bases each). Germline V lookup: CDR1 SGDLS, CDR2 YYNGEE. This CDR3 has 15 residues. V was shortened by 0 bases and J by 7 bases, with 15 bases between the two germline ends. The CDR3 region is CASSVVEGSGNTQYF. The CDR3 bases are TGTGCCAGCAGCGTAGTTGAGGGGTCCGGGAATACGCAGTATTTT.

The V and J genes are TRBV18 and TRBJ1-2; D remains ambiguous. Germline V gene sequence: CDR1 KGHSH, CDR2 LQKENI. The CDR3 sequence is 15 residues long. Trimming took off 1 base at V and 3 bases at J, with 12 bases between the two ends. In DNA form, the CDR3 reads TGTGCCAGCTCACCACGGGATCCCTCGGACTATGGCTACACCTTC. Translated: CASSPRDPSDYGYTF.